One and the same sample provided the 5 T cell receptor beta chains below, sequenced in a study of radiotherapy plus CTLA-4 blockade in lung cancer. Sequenced by immunoSEQ multiplex PCR; TCRdb stores in-frame clones only, minus some. The table records about 60,000 clones, roughly 76% of them present only once. The sample consisted of peripheral blood, taken from a patient treated with radiotherapy plus ipilimumab. All receptors derive from a human donor with non-small cell lung cancer whose response to radiotherapy plus ipilimumab could not be evaluated.

A few counts support this clone. The rearrangement joins TRBV21-1 to TRBJ2-4; the table's D call, TRBD1, was not checked against the DNA. TRBV21-1 is classified as a pseudogene. The CDR3 has 14 amino acids. The CDR3 loop reads CASSKTDRENIQYF. DNA for the CDR3: TGTGCCAGCAGCAAGACGGACAGGGAAAACATTCAGTACTTC.

The chain has TRBV18 and TRBJ2-7, with D possibly TRBD2 on 6 matching bases. This CDR3 is 16 amino acids long. Trimming removed 3 bases from V and 4 bases from J, with 19 bases in between. Germline CDR1 KGHSH, CDR2 LQKENI. CDR3 sequence reads: CASSPQGGPSLYEQYF. As DNA, the CDR3 is TGTGCCAGCTCACCTCAGGGAGGCCCGTCTCTTTACGAGCAGTACTTC.

The chain joins TRBV29-1 to TRBJ2-3; D perhaps matches TRBD2 (5 bases). With 2 bases removed from V and 0 bases from J, the gap between germline ends came to 9 bases. Germline V gene data show CDR1 as SQVTM and CDR2 as ANQGSEA. CDR3 length: 14 amino acids. CDR3 coding DNA: TGCAGCGTTGAATTGGGAGCTAGCACAGATACGCAGTATTTT. As protein: CSVELGASTDTQYF.

The CDR3 is CASSLASNEQFF. The CDR3 DNA sequence: TGTGCCAGCAGCTTAGCCTCCAATGAGCAGTTCTTC. The V gene is TRBV7-9, the J gene TRBJ2-1; D unclear. CDR1 SEHNR and CDR2 FQNEAQ come from the germline V gene (reference sequence). The length of the CDR3 is 12 residues. With 0 bases removed from V and 6 bases from J, the gap between germline ends came to 3 bases.

The genes are TRBV25-1 and TRBJ2-7; 11 bases align to TRBD2. Germline V CDR1 and CDR2: MGHDK, SYGVNS. The CDR3 length is 13 residues. Germline trimming cut 6 bases from V and 3 bases from J; bases unmatched to any gene: 1. The CDR3 sequence is CASRGTSGYEQYF. CDR3 nucleotides: TGTGCCAGCAGAGGGACTAGCGGCTACGAGCAGTACTTC.